These 24 T cell receptor beta chains originate from one sample sequenced in a study of T-cell memory formation after mild COVID-19. TCRdb recomputed calls from the 5' RACE reads with MiXCR, one row per CDR3 protein. Of about 340,000 distinct CDR3 sequences listed, 14% are singletons. Sample: PBMCs or a T cell subset sorted from them (not recorded which). The receptors derive from a man aged 18-30 years who had mild COVID-19 (a few samples of this study predate the infection). Cell type and time point are not known.

This clonotype was counted only a few times. J is TRBJ2-7 and V is TRBV6-2 or TRBV6-3; 10 bases align to TRBD1. Germline V lookup: CDR1 MNHEY, CDR2 SVGEGT. This CDR3 contains 15 residues. J was trimmed by 6 bases and V by 6 bases; bases with no gene match: 11. This chain's CDR3 is CASSTGTGVQREQYV. The CDR3 coding sequence is TGTGCCAGCAGCACCGGGACAGGGGTCCAGCGCGAGCAGTACGTC.

This clonotype has more than one count but fewer than ten. The rearrangement links TRBV20-1 to TRBJ2-7; D may be TRBD2 (6 bases). Trimming stripped 7 bases from V and 2 bases from J, with 15 bases between. This CDR3 region has 13 residues. Germline lookup yields CDR1 DFQATT and CDR2 SNEGSKA (reference sequence). For the CDR3, the DNA is TGCAGTGTGGGCGGCGGGGCCCCCTACGAGCAGTACTTC. It translates to CSVGGGAPYEQYF.

The V and J genes are TRBV29-1 and TRBJ2-2, with 11 bases matching TRBD2. In germline, CDR1 is SQVTM, CDR2 ANQGSEA. Trimming took 4 bases from V and 3 from J; bases not matched to a gene: 10. The CDR3 length is 17 residues. The CDR3 here is CSVGAQLAGVDTGELFF. CDR3 DNA: TGCAGCGTTGGCGCCCAACTAGCGGGGGTGGACACCGGGGAGCTGTTTTTT.

This clonotype was seen a few times. CDR3 in amino acids: CASSLPTTGGLGQPQHF. The CDR3 DNA follows: TGTGCCAGCAGCTTACCAACGACAGGGGGCTTGGGGCAGCCCCAGCATTTT. The chain couples TRBV7-2 to TRBJ1-5; 10 nucleotides line up with TRBD1. The CDR3 is 17 residues long. With V trimmed by 2 bases and J by 7 bases, 11 bases remained unmatched. Germline CDR1 reads SGHTA; CDR2 reads FQGNSA.

This clonotype was detected a few times. CDR3 in DNA: TGTGCCAGCAGTTTCGGGTCCACTAGCGGCAGCTCCTACAATGAGCAGTTCTTC. Translated: CASSFGSTSGSSYNEQFF. The chain links TRBV12-3 or TRBV12-4 to TRBJ2-1; 8 nucleotides line up with TRBD2. The CDR3 has 18 amino acids. V lost 3 bases and J lost 0; bases outside the gene matches: 10.

Written as DNA, the CDR3 is TGTGCCAGCAGTTCCGGACAGGGGCCGTACAATGAGCAGTTCTTC. Its translation is CASSSGQGPYNEQFF. The V and J genes are TRBV6-5 and TRBJ2-1; 9 bases are a match to TRBD1. Germline V gives CDR1 MNHEY, CDR2 SVGAGI. The CDR3 covers 15 residues. The trim removed 4 bases at V and 4 bases at J, leaving 5 bases unmatched.

V and J are TRBV24-1 and TRBJ2-5; D might be TRBD1 (6 bases). Between the trimmed V and J ends, which lost 3 bases and 1 base, there was a span of 11 bases. Germline V gene lookup returns CDR1 KGHDR and CDR2 SFDVKD. The CDR3 contains 15 residues. CDR3 loop: CATSDQTGPQETQYF. The CDR3 DNA reads as TGTGCCACCAGTGATCAGACAGGACCCCAAGAGACCCAGTACTTC.

There are a few counts of this clonotype. J is TRBJ2-1 and V is TRBV19, with D maybe TRBD1 (5 bases). There are 14 residues in the CDR3. Germline loops: CDR1 LNHDA, CDR2 SQIVND (reference sequence). Deletions cut 3 bases from V and 7 bases from J, with 13 bases between. The CDR3 loop is CASSIRQGRNEQFF. The CDR3 DNA reads TGTGCCAGTAGTATCCGGCAGGGTCGGAATGAGCAGTTCTTC. The complete variable domain, with remaining parts taken from reference TRBV19 and TRBJ2-1, reads DGGITQSPKYLFRKEGQNVTLSCEQNLNHDAMYWYRQDPGQGLRLIYYSQIVNDFQKGDIAEGYSVSREKKESFPLTVTSAQKNPTAFYLCASSIRQGRNEQFFGPGTRLTVL.

The CDR3 here is CASSYRQGGLSEQYF. Here the CDR3 DNA reads TGTGCCAGCAGTTATCGACAGGGGGGACTGAGCGAGCAGTACTTC. This rearrangement joins TRBV6-2 or TRBV6-3 to TRBJ2-7; 9 bases agree with TRBD1. This CDR3 contains 15 residues. Trimming removed 3 bases from V and 6 bases from J; junction bases left unmatched: 9. Per germline, CDR1 MNHEY and CDR2 SVGEGT.

This clonotype was seen at least ten times. The chain carries TRBV6-5 and TRBJ1-1; possibly TRBD1 for D (6 bases). This CDR3 has 13 amino acids. The germline V and J ends were trimmed by 5 bases and 1 base, with 8 bases remaining between them. CDR1 MNHEY and CDR2 SVGAGI come from the germline V gene. The CDR3 DNA follows: TGTGCCAGCAGTCAGGGACAGAACACTGAAGCTTTCTTT. Protein: CASSQGQNTEAFF.

This clonotype showed up just a few times. The V gene is TRBV10-3, the J gene TRBJ2-7; 7 nucleotides align to TRBD1. V trimming: 7 bases; J trimming: 4 bases; junction bases outside the gene matches: 4. The CDR3 runs 12 residues. Germline V lookup: CDR1 ENHRY, CDR2 SYGVKD. This CDR3 is CAITRDSYEQYF. DNA for the CDR3: TGTGCCATCACTCGGGACAGTTACGAGCAGTACTTC.

This clonotype has a handful of counts. The chain employs TRBV4-3 and TRBJ2-7, with TRBD1 matching 7 bases. J lost 2 bases, V lost 0 bases, and 4 bases had no gene match. The CDR3 contains 15 residues. CDR1 is LGHNA and CDR2 is YSLEER in the germline V gene. The CDR3 DNA reads as TGCGCCAGCAGCCAAGACGATCAGGGGGCCTACGAGCAGTACGTC. Its translation: CASSQDDQGAYEQYV.

The chain couples TRBV15 to TRBJ1-2; 8 nucleotides line up with TRBD1. Per the germline V gene, CDR1 is LNHNV and CDR2 is YYDKDF (reference sequence). Trimming removed 5 bases from V and 5 bases from J; junction bases left unmatched: 4. CDR3 length equals 13 residues. CDR3 bases: TGTGCCACCAGCGGGGGGACAGGTTATGGCTACACCTTC. This gives the protein CATSGGTGYGYTF.

The chain links TRBV6-5 to TRBJ2-2; perhaps TRBD2 as D (6 bases). Trimming stripped 7 bases from V and 5 bases from J, with 14 bases between. The CDR3 is made up of 14 amino acids. From germline, CDR1 is MNHEY and CDR2 SVGAGI. The DNA of the CDR3 is TGTGCCAGCATTCTATATGCGGGGACCGGGGAGCTGTTTTTT. Translating gives CASILYAGTGELFF.

This clonotype was picked up a small number of times. CDR3 sequence reads: CASSQEGLSYEQYF. CDR3 DNA sequence: TGCGCCAGCAGCCAAGAGGGACTCTCCTACGAGCAGTACTTC. The rearrangement links TRBV4-1 to TRBJ2-7; D is perhaps TRBD2 (6 bases). V lost 0 bases, J lost 0 bases, and 6 bases lay in between. Germline CDR1 MGHRA, CDR2 YSYEKL. CDR3 size: 14 residues.

This clonotype was observed a handful of times. The chain joins TRBV6-5 to TRBJ2-5; D is undetermined. The CDR3 has 13 residues. The V gene lost 6 bases and the J gene lost 0 bases, with 8 bases spanning the gap. The germline V gene encodes CDR1 MNHEY and CDR2 SVGAGI. CDR3 sequence: CASRGPDQETQYF. CDR3 DNA sequence: TGTGCCAGCAGAGGACCCGACCAAGAGACCCAGTACTTC.

The chain couples TRBV20-1 to TRBJ2-3; D might be TRBD2 (6 bases). There are 14 residues in the CDR3. Trimming pared 3 bases from V and 0 bases from J, leaving 10 bases between. Germline lookup yields CDR1 DFQATT and CDR2 SNEGSKA (reference sequence). The CDR3 spells CSARPGVSTDTQYF. CDR3 coding DNA: TGCAGTGCTAGGCCGGGGGTTAGCACAGATACGCAGTATTTT.

V is TRBV7-2 and J is TRBJ2-7; D uncertain. This CDR3 is 14 amino acids long. Between the trimmed V and J ends, which lost 5 bases and 1 base, there was a span of 12 bases. Per the germline V gene, CDR1 is SGHTA and CDR2 is FQGNSA. Here the CDR3 DNA reads TGTGCCAGCAGCCCCCTCATGCAGTCCTACGAGCAGTACGTC. It codes for CASSPLMQSYEQYV.

This clonotype occurred a few times. The chain uses TRBV20-1 and TRBJ1-1; maybe TRBD1 (5 bases). Germline V gene lookup returns CDR1 DFQATT and CDR2 SNEGSKA (reference sequence). This CDR3 is 14 amino acids long. The V gene lost 0 bases and the J gene lost 9 bases, with 17 bases spanning the gap. The CDR3 bases are TGCAGTGCTAGAGAATCGCAGGGAGCTCGTAAAGCTTTCTTT. This gives the protein CSARESQGARKAFF.

This clonotype was recorded a few times. The chain is built from TRBV3-1 and TRBJ2-3; tentatively, D is TRBD2 (6 bases). Between the trimmed V and J ends, which lost 0 bases and 4 bases, there was a span of 8 bases. This CDR3 is 14 amino acids long. In germline, CDR1 is LGHDT, CDR2 YNNKEL (reference sequence). CDR3 bases: TGTGCCAGCAGCCAAGAACTAGCTCCAGATACGCAGTATTTT. Encoded protein: CASSQELAPDTQYF.

Ten or more counts support this clonotype. The chain is built from TRBV7-9 and TRBJ1-2; a weak D match, TRBD1 (5 bases). The V end was cut by 3 bases, the J end by 2 bases, with 10 bases between. The CDR3 has 14 amino acids. CDR1 SEHNR and CDR2 FQNEAQ come from the germline V gene (reference sequence). DNA for the CDR3: TGTGCCAGCAGCTTGGGGGTACAGAACTATGGCTACACCTTC. Translated, it gives CASSLGVQNYGYTF.

V is TRBV9 and J is TRBJ2-7, with D perhaps TRBD1 or TRBD2 (6 bases each). The CDR3 sequence is 16 residues long. Germline CDR1 reads SGDLS; CDR2 reads YYNGEE. With 2 bases removed from V and 2 bases from J, the gap between germline ends came to 17 bases. CDR3 coding DNA: TGTGCCAGCAGCGTCCACCCAGGAAGGGGGGCCTACGAGCAGTACTTC. Translated: CASSVHPGRGAYEQYF.

This clonotype has a count of ten or more. The J gene is TRBJ1-1, the V gene TRBV6-2 or TRBV6-3, with D possibly being TRBD1 (6 bases). The CDR3 is 13 amino acids. Trimming pared 10 bases from V and 6 bases from J, leaving 18 bases between. Germline CDR1 MNHEY, CDR2 SVGEGT. The CDR3 DNA follows: TGTGCCACCACTGACGTACAGGGCCCTGAAGCTTTCTTT. Its translation is CATTDVQGPEAFF.

In its sample, this clonotype was seen a few times. The J gene is TRBJ1-2, the V gene TRBV4-3, with D possibly TRBD1 on 6 matching bases. The CDR3 spans 16 residues. Germline V CDR1 and CDR2: LGHNA, YSLEER. Trimming left V 0 bases short and J 4 bases short, with 15 bases between. The CDR3 here is CASSQDRLRGPYGYTF. CDR3 DNA: TGCGCCAGCAGCCAAGATCGGCTCAGGGGTCCCTATGGCTACACCTTC.